This section outlines one T cell receptor beta chain sequence together with its context. Its target is unknown. Germline CDR1 is SGHTA and CDR2 is FQGTGA. CDR3 length: 16 residues. Germline trimming cut 5 bases from V and 4 bases from J; bases unmatched to any gene: 10. The data were taken from a study of cytomegalovirus exposure and HLA in healthy donors. Study summary: Counted in an early data release were approximately 85 million unique TCRs from HLA-typed donors. Out of 398 genotyped donors, roughly 80% belonged to the Caucasian-associated ancestry cluster.

Study findings and constraints: Later work showed greater clonal expansion in HLA-associated TCR beta chains than in equally common others. The study labeled more than 150 TCR beta chains cytomegalovirus-associated.

60 Vbeta and 13 Jbeta primers were used in PCR. Measured with immunoSEQ multiplex PCR; TCRdb has only the in-frame clones, and not every one. The sample includes over 95,000 clones, roughly three quarters of them seen just once. Sequencing was performed on PBMCs. The chain has TRBV7-3 and TRBJ2-1, with 8 positions matching TRBD1. The receptor was isolated from a female donor in good health and CMV-seronegative. CDR3 loop: CASSTQGAPGYNEQFF. The CDR3 nucleotides are TGTGCCAGCAGCACCCAGGGGGCCCCCGGGTACAATGAGCAGTTCTTC.